This entry lists 23 T cell receptor beta chains sequenced from one sample in a study of T-cell reconstitution after alpha-beta-depleted transplantation in children. Construction of the TCRbeta library involved unique molecular identifiers. TCRdb redid the calling of the PCR reads with MiXCR, one entry per CDR3 protein. The data contain about 300,000 distinct CDR3 sequences, 6.5% to 9% of them singletons. These receptors are not linked to any known antigen. General study points: T-cell counts and diversity were attributed mostly to newly produced T cells one year after transplant.

Sequences were derived from peripheral blood, sampled 360 days after TCRalphabeta/CD19-depleted stem cell transplant. The receptor source for this set is a female patient aged 2-9 years who had a stem cell transplant for Fanconi anemia, so the T cells may come from the graft donor.

This clonotype was counted at least ten times. The V call is TRBV29-1, the J call TRBJ2-1, with 12 bases that match TRBD2. The CDR3 is 14 amino acids. J was trimmed by 7 bases and V by 6 bases; bases with no gene match: 7. Germline-derived CDR1 and CDR2 are SQVTM and ANQGSEA. CDR3 sequence: CSVRLAGVLNEQFF. The CDR3 DNA follows: TGCAGCGTCCGACTAGCGGGGGTTCTGAATGAGCAGTTCTTC.

This clonotype was recorded a few times. V and J are TRBV9 and TRBJ2-5; D is unresolved. Trimming left V 4 bases short and J 5 bases short, with 15 bases between. Germline V gives CDR1 SGDLS, CDR2 YYNGEE. The length of the CDR3 is 14 residues. The CDR3, as DNA: TGTGCCAGCAGCTTCAATCAGAGATGGGAGACCCAGTACTTC. Translated: CASSFNQRWETQYF.

This clonotype was counted ten times or more. The V gene is TRBV20-1, the J gene TRBJ2-2; D might be TRBD2 (5 bases). The CDR3 loop spans 12 amino acids. Germline assignment: CDR1 DFQATT and CDR2 SNEGSKA (reference sequence). Deletions cut 3 bases from V and 7 bases from J, with 9 bases between. The CDR3 region is CSASGVGGELFF. Written as DNA, the CDR3 is TGCAGTGCTAGCGGGGTAGGCGGGGAGCTGTTTTTT.

This clonotype came up many times. V usage is TRBV13 and J usage is TRBJ2-1; the match to TRBD2 covers 11 bases. Unmatched junction bases numbered 13, after V lost 6 bases and J lost 9 bases. This CDR3 is built from 16 residues. CDR1 and CDR2 from the germline V gene are PRHDT and FYEKMQ (reference sequence). Written as DNA, the CDR3 is TGTGCCAGCAGTTTTAGCGGGGGGGCGGTTTATGGTGAGCAGTTCTTC. Translation: CASSFSGGAVYGEQFF.

This clonotype was detected ten times or more. The chain uses TRBV5-1 and TRBJ1-2, with D possibly matching TRBD1 (5 bases). The germline CDR1 and CDR2 sequences are SGHRS and YFSETQ. Trimming took off 4 bases at V and 0 bases at J, with 13 bases between the two ends. This CDR3 contains 15 residues. The CDR3 DNA is TGCGCCAGCAGCCAGGACACGCACCCTAACTATGGCTACACCTTC. This codes for CASSQDTHPNYGYTF.

This clonotype was observed many times. V is TRBV29-1 and J is TRBJ2-5; TRBD1 agrees at 8 bases. The CDR3 spans 12 residues. CDR1 is SQVTM and CDR2 is ANQGSEA in the germline V gene. The trim removed 5 bases at V and 5 bases at J, leaving 4 bases unmatched. CDR3 residues: CSVQGAWETQYF. DNA of the CDR3: TGCAGCGTTCAGGGGGCCTGGGAGACCCAGTACTTC.

The chain employs TRBV12-3 or TRBV12-4 and TRBJ2-1, with 10 bases fitting TRBD2. The CDR3 runs to 18 residues. The CDR3 DNA sequence: TGTACCTGCAGTTTAGCCCATTTACTAGCGGGGAAGTACAATGAGCAGTTCTTC. Its protein product is CTCSLAHLLAGKYNEQFF.

This clonotype came up many times. The gene calls are TRBV5-6 and TRBJ2-2; TRBD2 matches 8 bases. The CDR3 spans 15 residues. With V trimmed by 0 bases and J by 6 bases, 4 bases remained unmatched. The germline V gene has CDR1 SGHDT and CDR2 YYEEEE. The CDR3 spells CASSLAARGAGELFF. The CDR3 nucleotides read TGTGCCAGCAGCTTGGCCGCGCGGGGGGCCGGGGAGCTGTTTTTT.

CDR3 in amino acids: CSAQMSRRETQYF. The CDR3 DNA sequence: TGCAGTGCCCAAATGTCCCGGCGGGAGACCCAGTACTTC. The chain joins TRBV20-1 to TRBJ2-5; D gene uncertain. Looked up from germline, CDR1 is DFQATT and CDR2 is SNEGSKA (reference sequence). Trimming stripped 6 bases from V and 5 bases from J, with 16 bases between. The CDR3 runs to 13 residues.

This clonotype was observed many times. V and J are TRBV7-9 and TRBJ1-3; 7 bases map to TRBD1. The CDR3 sequence is 14 residues long. Germline loops: CDR1 SEHNR, CDR2 FQNEAQ (reference sequence). V lost 8 bases, J lost 0 bases, and 4 bases stayed unmatched. The CDR3 protein is CASSPGGSGNTIYF. CDR3 coding DNA: TGTGCCAGCTCCCCAGGGGGCTCTGGAAACACCATATATTTT.

This clonotype was seen ten or more times. Written as DNA, the CDR3 is TGTGCCAGCAGCTTATCGGGACTAGCGGAAGAGCAGTACTTC. It codes for CASSLSGLAEEQYF. This chain joins TRBV7-2 and TRBJ2-7, with 11 bases fitting TRBD2. Germline loops: CDR1 SGHTA, CDR2 FQGNSA. V lost 2 bases, J lost 7 bases, and 4 bases stayed unmatched. The CDR3 loop spans 14 amino acids. The full variable domain, with the rest looked up from reference TRBV7-2 and TRBJ2-7, is GAGVSQSPSNKVTEKGKDVELRCDPISGHTALYWYRQSLGQGLEFLIYFQGNSAPDKSGLPSDRFSAERTGGSVSTLTIQRTQQEDSAVYLCASSLSGLAEEQYFGPGTRLTVT.

In this sample, this clonotype turned up a few times. The chain combines TRBV9 with TRBJ2-1; 7 bases line up with TRBD2. There are 15 residues in the CDR3. With V trimmed by 0 bases and J by 7 bases, 7 bases remained unmatched. Germline V CDR1 and CDR2: SGDLS, YYNGEE. CDR3 DNA sequence: TGTGCCAGCAGCGTAGAGGGATGGGGGGGAAATGAGCAGTTCTTC. Its translation is CASSVEGWGGNEQFF.

This clonotype has at least ten counts. J is TRBJ2-7 and V is TRBV20-1; TRBD1 might be the D (6 bases). V lost 0 bases to trimming and J lost 0 bases, with 9 bases between them. CDR3 length: 14 amino acids. The germline gives CDR1 DFQATT, CDR2 SNEGSKA (reference sequence). CDR3 in DNA: TGCAGTGCTAGAGATTCAGGGGCCTCCTACGAGCAGTACTTC. Translation: CSARDSGASYEQYF.

This clonotype was seen many times. The rearrangement links TRBV5-1 to TRBJ2-7, with D possibly being TRBD1 (6 bases). Trimming took 2 bases from V and 2 from J, leaving 11 bases between them. The CDR3 has 14 residues. CDR1 and CDR2 (germline): SGHRS, YFSETQ. The CDR3 loop is CASSFGQYAYEQYF. CDR3 coding DNA: TGCGCCAGCAGCTTTGGACAGTATGCCTACGAGCAGTACTTC.

This clonotype was observed many times. The chain is built from TRBV28 and TRBJ1-5; TRBD1 is a possible D gene (5 bases). The CDR3 is made up of 15 amino acids. Germline CDR1 is MDHEN and CDR2 is SYDVKM. Deletions cut 5 bases from V and 7 bases from J, with 18 bases between. Here the CDR3 reads CASSQGLGRGQPQHF. In DNA, the CDR3 is TGTGCCAGCAGTCAGGGCCTGGGAAGGGGACAGCCCCAGCATTTT.

This clonotype was found many times. The chain has TRBV20-1 and TRBJ2-1; D not certain. The germline V and J ends were trimmed by 5 bases and 12 bases, with 11 bases remaining between them. The length of the CDR3 is 10 residues. Germline V gene sequence: CDR1 DFQATT, CDR2 SNEGSKA (reference sequence). The CDR3 DNA is TGCAGTGCTTCAAGATTGGGGCAGTTCTTC. Its protein product is CSASRLGQFF.

This clonotype was picked up many times. V gene TRBV10-3 combines with J gene TRBJ2-1; D ambiguous. Per germline, CDR1 ENHRY and CDR2 SYGVKD. The V end was cut by 5 bases, the J end by 6 bases, with 20 bases between. The CDR3 spans 16 residues. The CDR3 nucleotides are TGTGCCATCAGTAGCCTTGGCTCGACTCCCGGCAATGAGCAGTTCTTC. It translates to CAISSLGSTPGNEQFF.

This clonotype has ten or more counts. The CDR3 coding sequence is TGTGCCAGCAGCTTATTCGGGGCTGGAGAGACCCAGTACTTC. Translated: CASSLFGAGETQYF. This sequence joins TRBV7-2 and TRBJ2-5; D is possibly TRBD1 or TRBD2 (5 bases each). With 2 bases removed from V and 4 bases from J, the gap between germline ends came to 11 bases. CDR1 and CDR2 from the germline V gene are SGHTA and FQGNSA. This CDR3 contains 14 residues.

The sample holds many counts of this clonotype. The rearrangement joins TRBV29-1 to TRBJ2-2, with 10 bases that match TRBD2. After removal of 7 bases from V and 6 bases from J, the junction contained 11 bases not matched to a gene. The CDR3 is 15 residues long. Germline V lookup: CDR1 SQVTM, CDR2 ANQGSEA. The CDR3 nucleotides read TGCAGCGCTCTAGGAGCGGGGGGGCCCGCCGGGGAGCTGTTTTTT. Translated, it gives CSALGAGGPAGELFF.

With respect to this clonotype: A much larger clone differs by one base, so this may be a read error. V usage is TRBV7-9 and J usage is TRBJ2-7; D ambiguous. Germline V gene lookup returns CDR1 SEHNR and CDR2 FQNEAQ (reference sequence). The CDR3 is 14 residues long. V lost 5 bases, J lost 2 bases, and 13 bases lay in between. CDR3 DNA sequence: TGTGCCAGCAGCCCAGCACCTGGACCCTACGAGCAGTACTTC. It yields the protein CASSPAPGPYEQYF.

Many counts were recorded for this clonotype. The chain uses TRBV28 and TRBJ2-7, with TRBD1 matching over 7 bases. Per the germline V gene, CDR1 is MDHEN and CDR2 is SYDVKM. Trimming at V came to 4 bases and at J to 2 bases, leaving 2 bases not matched to a gene. This CDR3 is built from 13 residues. CDR3 loop: CASSSDRPYEQYV. CDR3 nucleotide sequence: TGTGCCAGCAGTTCGGACAGGCCCTACGAGCAGTACGTC.

V gene TRBV5-1 combines with J gene TRBJ2-1, with 16 nucleotides matching TRBD2. The CDR3 is 20 residues long. Germline V gene lookup returns CDR1 SGHRS and CDR2 YFSETQ. V trimming: 4 bases; J trimming: 3 bases; junction bases outside the gene matches: 13. CDR3 loop: CASSRRSGLAGGPDYNEQFF. CDR3 nucleotide sequence: TGCGCCAGCAGCCGCAGATCGGGACTAGCGGGAGGGCCCGACTACAATGAGCAGTTCTTC.

In its sample, this clonotype was seen a few times. This chain uses TRBV6-1 with TRBJ1-4; 8 nucleotides align to TRBD1. CDR3 length: 14 amino acids. With 6 bases clipped from V and 8 bases from J, the junction kept 8 bases outside the gene matches. Per the germline V gene, CDR1 is MNHNS and CDR2 is SASEGT. CDR3 sequence (DNA): TGTGCCAGCAGGGCTGGACAGGGTCGGGAAAAACTGTTTTTT. It codes for CASRAGQGREKLFF.